The 9 T cell receptor beta chains below come from one sample, sequenced in a study of T-cell memory formation after mild COVID-19. Using its own MiXCR run on the 5' RACE reads, TCRdb lists one record per CDR3 protein. The repertoire holds around 300,000 distinct CDR3 sequences, about an eighth seen once, with about 20% in the top ten. The source material was PBMCs or a T cell subset sorted from them (not recorded which). Receptor source: a young man who had mild COVID-19 (a few samples of this study predate the infection). Cell type and time point are not known.

The V and J genes are TRBV7-9 and TRBJ1-1, with TRBD1 matching 8 bases. The trim removed 2 bases at V and 7 bases at J, leaving 9 bases unmatched. Germline V gene lookup returns CDR1 SEHNR and CDR2 FQNEAQ (reference sequence). The CDR3 is made up of 15 amino acids. The chain's CDR3 is CASSLKRGQADEAFF. The DNA for the CDR3 is TGTGCCAGCAGCTTAAAACGGGGACAGGCGGATGAAGCTTTCTTT.

The J gene is TRBJ2-3, the V gene TRBV3-1; 9 bases fit TRBD2. The CDR3 length is 19 residues. Trimming took 3 bases from V and 6 from J; bases not matched to a gene: 19. Germline V gene lookup returns CDR1 LGHDT and CDR2 YNNKEL (reference sequence). The CDR3 reads CASSHHSPGLAEGIDTQYF. CDR3 DNA: TGTGCCAGCAGCCATCATTCTCCGGGACTAGCAGAGGGAATCGATACGCAGTATTTT.

This clonotype was detected only a few times. The V gene is TRBV25-1, the J gene TRBJ1-4, with D hard to call. The CDR3 sequence is 13 residues long. Trimming shortened V by 3 bases and J by 7 bases, and 9 bases separated the two germline ends. CDR1 and CDR2 (germline): MGHDK, SYGVNS. The CDR3 nucleotides read TGTGCCAGCAGTGAGGAATTTAGTGAAAAACTGTTTTTT. Translating it yields CASSEEFSEKLFF.

This clonotype was recorded a few times. J is TRBJ2-1 and V is TRBV7-8; D is tentatively TRBD1 or TRBD2 (5 bases each). The ends were cut back, 5 bases at V and 6 bases at J, with 20 bases in the middle. Germline lookup yields CDR1 SGHVS and CDR2 FQNEAQ. The CDR3 contains 16 residues. The CDR3 DNA follows: TGTGCCAGCAGCCCCAGGGAGCCCCTGAGAGTCAATGAGCAGTTCTTC. Its protein product is CASSPREPLRVNEQFF.

This clonotype was seen a few times. The genes are TRBV7-9 and TRBJ2-5; D may be TRBD1 or TRBD2 (5 bases each). Germline V CDR1 and CDR2: SEHNR, FQNEAQ (reference sequence). Trimming took 5 bases from V and 5 from J, leaving 21 bases between them. This CDR3 has 16 amino acids. The CDR3 DNA is TGTGCCAGCAGCGACCGACCGGGGCAGAAAAAGGAGACCCAGTACTTC. It codes for CASSDRPGQKKETQYF. The full variable domain, with the rest looked up from reference TRBV7-9 and TRBJ2-5, is DTGVSQNPRHKITKRGQNVTFRCDPISEHNRLYWYRQTLGQGPEFLTYFQNEAQLEKSRLLSDRFSAERPKGSFSTLEIQRTEQGDSAMYLCASSDRPGQKKETQYFGPGTRLLVL.

The genes are TRBV7-8 and TRBJ1-5; D not resolved. Trimming stripped 5 bases from V and 0 bases from J, with 11 bases between. CDR1 is SGHVS and CDR2 is FQNEAQ in the germline V gene. This CDR3 is 15 amino acids long. CDR3 bases: TGTGCCAGCAGCCCGAAGCCGGATAGCAATCAGCCCCAGCATTTT. Amino acids: CASSPKPDSNQPQHF.

Many counts were recorded for this clonotype. The chain uses TRBV7-2 and TRBJ2-1; perhaps TRBD1 as D (6 bases). The CDR3 has 13 amino acids. CDR1 is SGHTA and CDR2 is FQGNSA in the germline V gene. V was pared by 5 bases and J by 6 bases, with 11 bases between. The CDR3 reads CASSTQGSNEQFF. The CDR3 nucleotides are TGTGCCAGCAGCACACAGGGTTCCAATGAGCAGTTCTTC.

This clonotype has a handful of counts. This chain links TRBV10-3 with TRBJ2-1; possible D gene TRBD1, 5 bases. The germline gives CDR1 ENHRY, CDR2 SYGVKD. The CDR3 runs to 12 residues. The V end lost 5 bases, the J end lost 8 bases, and 10 bases lay between the germline ends. The CDR3 reads CAISPGSDEQFF. In DNA form, the CDR3 reads TGTGCCATCAGTCCAGGGTCCGATGAGCAGTTCTTC.

A few counts support this clonotype. The chain is built from TRBV28 and TRBJ2-1; 9 positions match TRBD1. This CDR3 has 16 amino acids. Germline V lookup: CDR1 MDHEN, CDR2 SYDVKM. J gave up 0 bases and V 7 bases, and 7 bases lay outside the gene matches. This chain's CDR3 is CASTLLQGASYNEQFF. The CDR3 DNA reads as TGTGCCAGCACCCTATTACAGGGGGCCTCCTACAATGAGCAGTTCTTC.